The sequence of this TCR beta chain was determined in a study of OX40 agonist ivuxolimab in advanced cancers. Overall study context: With ivuxolimab, an agonistic anti-OX40 (CD134) antibody, patients were treated. The mean age was roughly 60 years, ranging from roughly 23 to 90, with around four fifths of participants male.

Sequencing used immunoSEQ multiplex PCR; TCRdb keeps in-frame clones, though not all of them. The repertoire holds roughly 100,000 clones, with around nine tenths as singletons. Trimming took 4 bases from V and 1 from J, leaving 11 bases between them. The CDR3 runs 15 residues. From germline, CDR1 is SGHVS and CDR2 FQNEAQ. There are a few counts of this clone. Sequencing used CD4+ or CD8+ T cells sorted from blood, obtained in a trial of the OX40 agonist ivuxolimab. The clonotype originates from an adult with an advanced solid tumor such as melanoma, head and neck, liver or kidney cancer. V gene TRBV7-8 combines with J gene TRBJ2-4; TRBD1 is a possible D gene (5 bases). The CDR3 loop reads CASSSGFKAKNIQYF. The CDR3 coding sequence is TGTGCCAGCAGCTCAGGGTTTAAGGCCAAAAACATTCAGTACTTC.